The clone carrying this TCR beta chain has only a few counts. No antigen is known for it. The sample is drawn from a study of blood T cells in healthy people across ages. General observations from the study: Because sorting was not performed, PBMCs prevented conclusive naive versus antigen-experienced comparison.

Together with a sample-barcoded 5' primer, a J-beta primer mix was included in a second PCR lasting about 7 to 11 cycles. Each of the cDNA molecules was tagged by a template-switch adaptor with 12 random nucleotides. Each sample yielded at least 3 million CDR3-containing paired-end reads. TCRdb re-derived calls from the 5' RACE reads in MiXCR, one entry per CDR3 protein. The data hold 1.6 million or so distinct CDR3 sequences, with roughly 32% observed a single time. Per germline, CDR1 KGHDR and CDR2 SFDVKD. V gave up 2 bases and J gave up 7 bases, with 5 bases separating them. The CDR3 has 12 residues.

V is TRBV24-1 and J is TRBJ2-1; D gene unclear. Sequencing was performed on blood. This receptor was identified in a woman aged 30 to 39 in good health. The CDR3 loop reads CATSDYGNEQFF. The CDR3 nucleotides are TGTGCCACCAGTGATTACGGAAATGAGCAGTTCTTC.